The 7 T cell receptor beta chains given below trace back to one sample, sequenced in a study of blood T cell repertoires in COVID-19. Some clones are missing from TCRdb's copy, which holds only in-frame ones; the method was immunoSEQ multiplex PCR. The table includes about 150,000 clones, roughly 84% detected once. Material for sequencing was peripheral blood. These receptors were taken from a woman aged 60-70 years with acute or convalescent COVID-19.

The gene calls are TRBV14 and TRBJ2-7; possible D gene TRBD2, 5 bases. Trimming stripped 0 bases from V and 1 base from J, with 7 bases between. Germline V gene lookup returns CDR1 SGHDN and CDR2 FVKESK. The CDR3 contains 14 residues. CDR3 coding DNA: TGTGCCAGCAGCCAAGATCCGGGATCCTACGAGCAGTACTTC. Amino acids: CASSQDPGSYEQYF. Drawing the rest from reference TRBV14 and TRBJ2-7, the complete variable domain is EAGVTQFPSHSVIEKGQTVTLRCDPISGHDNLYWYRRVMGKEIKFLLHFVKESKQDESGMPNNRFLAERTGGTYSTLKVQPAELEDSGVYFCASSQDPGSYEQYFGPGTRLTVT.

The chain couples TRBV18 to TRBJ2-7; 9 bases line up with TRBD1. The CDR3 length is 17 residues. V trimming: 5 bases; J trimming: 1 base; junction bases outside the gene matches: 12. Germline values: CDR1 KGHSH, CDR2 LQKENI. CDR3 loop: CASSKTETGTGSYEQYF. CDR3 bases: TGTGCCAGCTCAAAGACCGAAACCGGGACAGGGTCCTACGAGCAGTACTTC.

The rearrangement uses TRBV15 and TRBJ1-2; 7 bases align to TRBD1. This CDR3 has 14 residues. Trimming took 4 bases from V and 4 from J; bases not matched to a gene: 6. Per the germline V gene, CDR1 is LNHNV and CDR2 is YYDKDF (reference sequence). The CDR3 sequence: CATSTTGIGYGYTF. The CDR3 DNA follows: TGTGCCACCAGCACGACAGGGATCGGCTATGGCTACACCTTC. Looking up the rest from reference TRBV15 and TRBJ1-2 gives the full variable domain: DAMVIQNPRYQVTQFGKPVTLSCSQTLNHNVMYWYQQKSSQAPKLLFHYYDKDFNNEADTPDNFQSRRPNTSFCFLDIRSPGLGDTAMYLCATSTTGIGYGYTFGSGTRLTVV.

The chain links TRBV21-1 to TRBJ2-1; the table's D call, TRBD2, has no DNA check behind it. TRBV21-1 has pseudogene status. CDR3 length: 16 amino acids. The CDR3 region has the DNA TGTGCCAGCAGCCCTAGGGGTAGGACTAGCGGGGATGAGCAGTTCTTC. It codes for CASSPRGRTSGDEQFF.

This chain joins TRBV7-8 and TRBJ1-5; the match to TRBD1 covers 7 bases. CDR3 length equals 16 residues. From germline, CDR1 is SGHVS and CDR2 FQNEAQ. J lost 1 base, V lost 5 bases, and 8 bases had no gene match. CDR3 sequence (DNA): TGTGCCAGCAGCCTCCTAGACAGGGCGAGCAATCAGCCCCAGCATTTT. Amino acid sequence: CASSLLDRASNQPQHF.

The chain recombines TRBV4-3 with TRBJ2-7; TRBD2 agrees at 10 bases. V was pared by 1 base and J by 3 bases, with 3 bases of the junction left unmatched. The germline V gene encodes CDR1 LGHNA and CDR2 YSLEER. The CDR3 runs to 15 residues. CDR3 nucleotide sequence: TGCGCCAGCAGCCAAGTACTAGCGGGGTACTACGAGCAGTACTTC. Protein product: CASSQVLAGYYEQYF.

V is TRBV28 and J is TRBJ1-5; TRBD1 is a possible D gene (5 bases). CDR1 is MDHEN and CDR2 is SYDVKM in the germline V gene. The CDR3 is made up of 13 amino acids. Trimming pared 6 bases from V and 2 bases from J, leaving 8 bases between. CDR3 region: CASRQGGNQPQHF. The CDR3 DNA is TGTGCCAGCAGGCAGGGTGGCAATCAGCCCCAGCATTTT.